One T cell receptor beta chain is described in this entry. What it recognizes is unknown. These data are taken from a study of monozygotic twins with inflammatory bowel disease. Eight cDNA synthesis reactions were run for every sample. TCRdb reprocessed the 5' RACE reads and stores each CDR3 protein as one record, lacking DNA. The sample holds approximately 400,000 distinct CDR3 sequences. Study-wide findings and caveats: Lower sharing of clonotypes with other individuals was seen in IBD patients than in healthy twins. This was most marked in patients showing signs of disease activity. Resolution of different T cell subtypes was not achieved.

The CDR3 runs to 17 residues. Germline CDR1 reads SGHKS; CDR2 reads YYEKEE (reference sequence). Specimen: blood. V and J are TRBV5-5 and TRBJ2-3; TCRdb gives TRBD2 as the D gene, but with no DNA this cannot be confirmed. This sequence originates from a human donor with ulcerative colitis or Crohn's disease, or a healthy co-twin of an affected twin (not recorded which). The chain's CDR3 is CASSLVYGSGDTDTQYF.